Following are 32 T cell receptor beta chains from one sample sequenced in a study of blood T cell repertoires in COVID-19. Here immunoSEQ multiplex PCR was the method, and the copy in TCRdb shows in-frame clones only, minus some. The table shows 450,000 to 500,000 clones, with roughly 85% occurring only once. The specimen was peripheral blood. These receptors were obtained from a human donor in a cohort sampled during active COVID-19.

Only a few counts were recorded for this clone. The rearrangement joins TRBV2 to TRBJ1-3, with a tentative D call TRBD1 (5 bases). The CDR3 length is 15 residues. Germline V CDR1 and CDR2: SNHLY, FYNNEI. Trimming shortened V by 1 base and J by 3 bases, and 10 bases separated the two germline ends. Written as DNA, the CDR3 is TGTGCCAGCAGTGAAGGGGGCGTGGGTGGAAACACCATATATTTT. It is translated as CASSEGGVGGNTIYF.

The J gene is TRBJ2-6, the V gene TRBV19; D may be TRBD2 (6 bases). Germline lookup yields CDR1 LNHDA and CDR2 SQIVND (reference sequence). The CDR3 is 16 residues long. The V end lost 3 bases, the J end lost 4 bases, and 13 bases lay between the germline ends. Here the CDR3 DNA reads TGTGCCAGTAGTATCCAGGGTGCGGGAGGGGCCAACGTCCTGACTTTC. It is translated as CASSIQGAGGANVLTF. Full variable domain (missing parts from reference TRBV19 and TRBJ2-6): DGGITQSPKYLFRKEGQNVTLSCEQNLNHDAMYWYRQDPGQGLRLIYYSQIVNDFQKGDIAEGYSVSREKKESFPLTVTSAQKNPTAFYLCASSIQGAGGANVLTFGAGSRLTVL.

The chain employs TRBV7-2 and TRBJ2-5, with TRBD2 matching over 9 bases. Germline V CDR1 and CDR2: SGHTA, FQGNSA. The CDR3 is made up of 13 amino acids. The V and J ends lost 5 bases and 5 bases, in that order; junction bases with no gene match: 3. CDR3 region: CASSRGLAETQYF. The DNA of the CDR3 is TGTGCCAGCAGCCGGGGACTAGCCGAGACCCAGTACTTC.

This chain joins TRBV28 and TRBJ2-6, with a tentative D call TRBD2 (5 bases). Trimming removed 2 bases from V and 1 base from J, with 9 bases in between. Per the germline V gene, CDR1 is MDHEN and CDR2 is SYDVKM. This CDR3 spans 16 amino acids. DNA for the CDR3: TGTGCCAGCAGTTTACGGGATTTATCTGGGGCCAACGTCCTGACTTTC. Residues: CASSLRDLSGANVLTF.

CDR3 in amino acids: CASSPLSSTGTDSYQPQHF. CDR3 nucleotides: TGCGCCAGCAGCCCTCTCTCAAGCACCGGGACAGATAGTTATCAGCCCCAGCATTTT. The V and J genes are TRBV4-1 and TRBJ1-5; 7 positions agree with TRBD1. V shed 4 bases, J shed 5 bases, and the junction held 20 bases outside the gene matches. The CDR3 sequence is 19 residues long. Germline lookup yields CDR1 MGHRA and CDR2 YSYEKL.

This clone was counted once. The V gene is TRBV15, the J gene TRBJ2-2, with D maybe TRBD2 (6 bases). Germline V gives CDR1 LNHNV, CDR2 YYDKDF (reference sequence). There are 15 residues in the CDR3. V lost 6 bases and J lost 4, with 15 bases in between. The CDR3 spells CATRETRGLTGELFF. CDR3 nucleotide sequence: TGTGCCACCAGGGAGACTAGGGGTCTCACCGGGGAGCTGTTTTTT. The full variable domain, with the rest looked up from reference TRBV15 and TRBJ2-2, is DAMVIQNPRYQVTQFGKPVTLSCSQTLNHNVMYWYQQKSSQAPKLLFHYYDKDFNNEADTPDNFQSRRPNTSFCFLDIRSPGLGDTAMYLCATRETRGLTGELFFGEGSRLTVL.

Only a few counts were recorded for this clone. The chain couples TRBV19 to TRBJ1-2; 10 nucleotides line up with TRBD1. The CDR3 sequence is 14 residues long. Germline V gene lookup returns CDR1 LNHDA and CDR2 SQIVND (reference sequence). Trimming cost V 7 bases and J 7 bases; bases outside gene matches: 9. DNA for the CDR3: TGTGCCAGTAATAACCGGGACAGGGGTTTTGGCTACACCTTC. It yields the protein CASNNRDRGFGYTF.

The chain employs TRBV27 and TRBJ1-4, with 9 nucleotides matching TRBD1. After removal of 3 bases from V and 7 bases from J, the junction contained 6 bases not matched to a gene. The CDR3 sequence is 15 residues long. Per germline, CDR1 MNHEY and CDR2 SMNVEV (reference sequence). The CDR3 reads CASSFHRGRFEKLFF. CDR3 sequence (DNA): TGTGCCAGCAGTTTTCACAGGGGGCGCTTTGAAAAACTGTTTTTT.

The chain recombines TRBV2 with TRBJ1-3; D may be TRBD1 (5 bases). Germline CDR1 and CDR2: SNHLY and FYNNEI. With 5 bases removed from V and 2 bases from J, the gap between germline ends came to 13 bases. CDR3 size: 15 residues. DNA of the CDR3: TGTGCCAGCAGTTATCAGGGTCCCCCTGGAAACACCATATATTTT. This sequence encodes CASSYQGPPGNTIYF.

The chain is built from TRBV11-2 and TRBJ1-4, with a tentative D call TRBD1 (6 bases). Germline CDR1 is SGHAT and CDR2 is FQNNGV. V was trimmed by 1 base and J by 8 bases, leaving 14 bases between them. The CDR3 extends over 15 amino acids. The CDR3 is CASSLAGGWGEKLFF. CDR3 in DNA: TGTGCCAGCAGCTTAGCGGGGGGCTGGGGGGAAAAACTGTTTTTT.

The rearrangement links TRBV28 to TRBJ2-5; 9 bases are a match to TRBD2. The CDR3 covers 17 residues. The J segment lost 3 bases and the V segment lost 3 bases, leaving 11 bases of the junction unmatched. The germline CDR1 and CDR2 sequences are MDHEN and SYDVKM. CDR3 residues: CASSFRLAEGPEETQYF. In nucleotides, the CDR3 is TGTGCCAGCAGTTTTAGACTAGCGGAGGGGCCGGAAGAGACCCAGTACTTC.

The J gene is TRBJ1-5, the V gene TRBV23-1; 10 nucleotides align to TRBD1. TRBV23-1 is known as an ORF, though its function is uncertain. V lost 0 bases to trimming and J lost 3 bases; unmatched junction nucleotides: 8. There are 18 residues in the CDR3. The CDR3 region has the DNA TGCGCCAGCAGTCAATCGACAGGGGGCAGTGGTGACAATCAGCCCCAGCATTTT. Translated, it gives CASSQSTGGSGDNQPQHF.

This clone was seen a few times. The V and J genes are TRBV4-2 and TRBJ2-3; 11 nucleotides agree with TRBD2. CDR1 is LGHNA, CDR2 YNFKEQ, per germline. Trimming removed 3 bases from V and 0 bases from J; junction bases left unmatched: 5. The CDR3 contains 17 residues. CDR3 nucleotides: TGTGCCAGCAGCCACCCGGGACTAGCGGCTAGCACAGATACGCAGTATTTT. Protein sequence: CASSHPGLAASTDTQYF.

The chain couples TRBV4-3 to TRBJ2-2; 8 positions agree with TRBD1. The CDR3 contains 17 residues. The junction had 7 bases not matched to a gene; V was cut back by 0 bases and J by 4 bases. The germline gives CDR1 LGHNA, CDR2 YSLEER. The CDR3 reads CASSQDGGTGFTGELFF. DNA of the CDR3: TGCGCCAGCAGCCAAGATGGGGGGACAGGCTTCACCGGGGAGCTGTTTTTT.

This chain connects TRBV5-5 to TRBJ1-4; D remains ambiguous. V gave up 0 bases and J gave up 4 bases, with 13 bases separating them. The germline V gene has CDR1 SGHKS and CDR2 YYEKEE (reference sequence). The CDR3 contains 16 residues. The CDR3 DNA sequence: TGTGCCAGCAGCTTGGGCCTCGGACTGAGTAATGAAAAACTGTTTTTT. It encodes CASSLGLGLSNEKLFF.

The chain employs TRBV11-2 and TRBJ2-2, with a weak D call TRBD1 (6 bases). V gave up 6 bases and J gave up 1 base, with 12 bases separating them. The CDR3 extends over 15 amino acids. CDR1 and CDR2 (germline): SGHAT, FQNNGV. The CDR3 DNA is TGTGCCAGCAGTTTTGACAGGTTGAACACCGGGGAGCTGTTTTTT. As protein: CASSFDRLNTGELFF.

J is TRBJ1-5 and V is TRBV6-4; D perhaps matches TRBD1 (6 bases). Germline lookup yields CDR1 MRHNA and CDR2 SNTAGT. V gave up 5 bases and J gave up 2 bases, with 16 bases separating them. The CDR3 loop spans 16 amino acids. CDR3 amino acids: CASSPVGGLRNQPQHF. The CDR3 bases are TGTGCCAGCAGTCCGGTAGGGGGATTACGCAATCAGCCCCAGCATTTT.

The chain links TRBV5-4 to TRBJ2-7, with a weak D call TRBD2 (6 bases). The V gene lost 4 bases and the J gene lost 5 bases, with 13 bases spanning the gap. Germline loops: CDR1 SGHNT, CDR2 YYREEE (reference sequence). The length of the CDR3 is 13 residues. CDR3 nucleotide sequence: TGTGCCAGCAGCCCTACCGGAGGGAACGAGCAGTACTTC. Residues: CASSPTGGNEQYF.

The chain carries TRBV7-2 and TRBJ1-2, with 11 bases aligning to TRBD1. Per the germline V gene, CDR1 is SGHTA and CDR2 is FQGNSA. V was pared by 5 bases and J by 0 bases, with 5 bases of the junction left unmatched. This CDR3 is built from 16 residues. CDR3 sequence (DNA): TGTGCCAGCAGCGGGGACAGGGGGACAGCTAACTATGGCTACACCTTC. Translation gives CASSGDRGTANYGYTF.

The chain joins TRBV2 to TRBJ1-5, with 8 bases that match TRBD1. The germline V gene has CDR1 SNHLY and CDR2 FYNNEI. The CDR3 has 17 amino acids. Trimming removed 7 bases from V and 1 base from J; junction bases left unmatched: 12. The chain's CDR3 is CASTLKAGGASNQPQHF. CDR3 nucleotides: TGTGCCAGCACCCTTAAAGCAGGGGGCGCGAGCAATCAGCCCCAGCATTTT. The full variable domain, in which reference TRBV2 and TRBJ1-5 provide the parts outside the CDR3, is EPEVTQTPSHQVTQMGQEVILRCVPISNHLYFYWYRQILGQKVEFLVSFYNNEISEKSEIFDDQFSVERPDGSNFTLKIRSTKLEDSAMYFCASTLKAGGASNQPQHFGDGTRLSIL.

The CDR3 spells CASSLGGSVDTQYF. CDR3 sequence (DNA): TGTGCCAGCAGCTTAGGCGGGAGTGTGGATACGCAGTATTTT. The J gene is TRBJ2-3, the V gene TRBV7-3; 7 nucleotides agree with TRBD2. Losses at the gene ends were 2 bases for V and 6 bases for J; bases not matched to a gene: 5. The CDR3 is 14 amino acids. CDR1 and CDR2 from the germline V gene are SGHTA and FQGTGA. The whole variable domain, filled in from reference TRBV7-3 and TRBJ2-3, reads GAGVSQTPSNKVTEKGKYVELRCDPISGHTALYWYRQSLGQGPEFLIYFQGTGAADDSGLPNDRFFAVRPEGSVSTLKIQRTERGDSAVYLCASSLGGSVDTQYFGPGTRLTVL.

This CDR3 is CASSVTGTGDTGELFF. The CDR3 nucleotides read TGTGCCAGCAGCGTAACCGGGACAGGGGACACCGGGGAGCTGTTTTTT. The chain joins TRBV7-2 to TRBJ2-2; 10 positions match TRBD1. The CDR3 has 16 amino acids. Germline V gives CDR1 SGHTA, CDR2 FQGNSA. With 5 bases clipped from V and 3 bases from J, the junction kept 6 bases outside the gene matches.

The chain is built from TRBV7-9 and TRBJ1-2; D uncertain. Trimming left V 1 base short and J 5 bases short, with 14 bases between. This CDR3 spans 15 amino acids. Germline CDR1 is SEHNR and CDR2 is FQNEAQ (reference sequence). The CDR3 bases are TGTGCCAGCAGCTTAGATGTCAGAGCGGGTTATGGCTACACCTTC. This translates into CASSLDVRAGYGYTF.

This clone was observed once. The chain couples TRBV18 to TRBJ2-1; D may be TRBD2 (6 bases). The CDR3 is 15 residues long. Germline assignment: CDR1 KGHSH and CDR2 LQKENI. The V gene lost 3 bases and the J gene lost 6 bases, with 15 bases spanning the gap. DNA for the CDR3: TGTGCCAGCTCACCGCGGGATAAATCCCCCAATGAGCAGTTCTTC. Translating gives CASSPRDKSPNEQFF.

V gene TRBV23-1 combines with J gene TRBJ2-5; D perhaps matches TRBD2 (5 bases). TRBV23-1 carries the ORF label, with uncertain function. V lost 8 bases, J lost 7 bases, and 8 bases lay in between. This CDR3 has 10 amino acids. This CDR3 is CASLRVTQYF. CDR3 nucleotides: TGCGCCAGCTTGAGGGTGACCCAGTACTTC.

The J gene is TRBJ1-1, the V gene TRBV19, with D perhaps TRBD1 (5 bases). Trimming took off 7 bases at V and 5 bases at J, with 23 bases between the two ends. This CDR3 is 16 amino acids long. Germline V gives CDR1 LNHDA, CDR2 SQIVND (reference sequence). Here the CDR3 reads CASIATAQGMGTEAFF. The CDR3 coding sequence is TGTGCCAGTATTGCGACGGCTCAGGGTATGGGAACTGAAGCTTTCTTT. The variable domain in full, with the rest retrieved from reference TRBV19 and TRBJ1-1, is DGGITQSPKYLFRKEGQNVTLSCEQNLNHDAMYWYRQDPGQGLRLIYYSQIVNDFQKGDIAEGYSVSREKKESFPLTVTSAQKNPTAFYLCASIATAQGMGTEAFFGQGTRLTVV.

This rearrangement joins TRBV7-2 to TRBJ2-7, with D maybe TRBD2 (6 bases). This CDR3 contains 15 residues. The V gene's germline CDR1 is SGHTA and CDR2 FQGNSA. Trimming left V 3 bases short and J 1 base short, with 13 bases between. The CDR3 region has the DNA TGTGCCAGCAGCTTGCGTCCTGGGGGGTCCTACGAGCAGTACTTC. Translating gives CASSLRPGGSYEQYF.

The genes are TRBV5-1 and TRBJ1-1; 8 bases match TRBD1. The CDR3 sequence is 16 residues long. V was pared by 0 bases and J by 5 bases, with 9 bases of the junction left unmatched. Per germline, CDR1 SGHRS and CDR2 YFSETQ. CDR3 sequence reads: CASSLGGQAIGTEAFF. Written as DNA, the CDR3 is TGCGCCAGCAGCTTGGGGGGACAGGCAATCGGAACTGAAGCTTTCTTT.

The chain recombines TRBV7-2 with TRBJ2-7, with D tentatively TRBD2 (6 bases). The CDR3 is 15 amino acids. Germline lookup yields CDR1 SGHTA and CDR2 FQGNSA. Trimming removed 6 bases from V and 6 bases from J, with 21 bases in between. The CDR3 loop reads CASSFIAESASEQYF. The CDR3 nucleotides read TGTGCCAGCAGTTTTATAGCGGAAAGTGCTTCCGAGCAGTACTTC.

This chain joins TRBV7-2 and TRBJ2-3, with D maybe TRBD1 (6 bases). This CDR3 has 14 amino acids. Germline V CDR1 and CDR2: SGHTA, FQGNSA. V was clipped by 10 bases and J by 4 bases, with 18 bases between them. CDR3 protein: CATSLRGNSDTQYF. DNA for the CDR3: TGTGCCACCTCCTTGAGGGGGAATTCAGATACGCAGTATTTT. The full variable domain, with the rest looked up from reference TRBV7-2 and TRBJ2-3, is GAGVSQSPSNKVTEKGKDVELRCDPISGHTALYWYRQSLGQGLEFLIYFQGNSAPDKSGLPSDRFSAERTGGSVSTLTIQRTQQEDSAVYLCATSLRGNSDTQYFGPGTRLTVL.

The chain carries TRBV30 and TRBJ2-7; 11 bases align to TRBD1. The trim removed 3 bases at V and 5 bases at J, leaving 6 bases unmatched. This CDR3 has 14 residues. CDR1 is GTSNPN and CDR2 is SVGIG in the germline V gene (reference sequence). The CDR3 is CAWSFGQGANEQYF. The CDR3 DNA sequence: TGTGCCTGGAGCTTCGGACAGGGGGCCAACGAGCAGTACTTC.

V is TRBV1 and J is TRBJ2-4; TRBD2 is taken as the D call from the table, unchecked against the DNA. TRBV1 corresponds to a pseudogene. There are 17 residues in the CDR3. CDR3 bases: TGCACCAGCAGCCAAGATGATAACTTGCTAGCCAAAAACATTCAGTACTTC. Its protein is CTSSQDDNLLAKNIQYF.